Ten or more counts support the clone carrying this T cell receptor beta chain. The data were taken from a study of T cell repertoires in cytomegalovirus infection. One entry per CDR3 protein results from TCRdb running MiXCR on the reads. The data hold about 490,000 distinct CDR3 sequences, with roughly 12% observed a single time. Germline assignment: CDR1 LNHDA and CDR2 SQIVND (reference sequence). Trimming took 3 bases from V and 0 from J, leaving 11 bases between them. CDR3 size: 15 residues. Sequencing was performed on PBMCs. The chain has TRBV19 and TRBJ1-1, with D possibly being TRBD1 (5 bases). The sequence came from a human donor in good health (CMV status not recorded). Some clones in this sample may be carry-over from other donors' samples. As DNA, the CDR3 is TGTGCCAGTAGTATTCACGGGGGGGTGAACACTGAAGCTTTCTTT. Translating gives CASSIHGGVNTEAFF.